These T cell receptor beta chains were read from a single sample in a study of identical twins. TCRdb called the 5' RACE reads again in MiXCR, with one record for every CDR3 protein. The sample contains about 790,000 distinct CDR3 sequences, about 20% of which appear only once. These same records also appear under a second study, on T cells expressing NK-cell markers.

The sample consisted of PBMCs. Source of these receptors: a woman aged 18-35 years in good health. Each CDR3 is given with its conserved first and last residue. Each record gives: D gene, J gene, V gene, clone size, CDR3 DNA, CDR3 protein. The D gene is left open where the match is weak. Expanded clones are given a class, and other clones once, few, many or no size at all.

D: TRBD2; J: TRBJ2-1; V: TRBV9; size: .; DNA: TGTGCCAGCAGCGTAGAGGGGACTAGGAGTGAGCAGTTCTTC; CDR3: CASSVEGTRSEQFF
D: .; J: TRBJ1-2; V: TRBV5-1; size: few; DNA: TGCGCCAGCAGCTATACAGAATACTATGGCTACACCTTC; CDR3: CASSYTEYYGYTF
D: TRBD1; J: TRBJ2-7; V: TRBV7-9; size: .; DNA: TGTGCCAGCAGTACGACAGGGGGTTTCTACGAGCAGTACTTC; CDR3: CASSTTGGFYEQYF
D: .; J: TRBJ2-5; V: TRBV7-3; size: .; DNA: TGTGCCAGCAGCCCCGGGAGCCGGACCCGAGAGACCCAGTACTTC; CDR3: CASSPGSRTRETQYF
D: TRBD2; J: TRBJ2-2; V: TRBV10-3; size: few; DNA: TGTGCCATCAGCTCGCTAGCGGGAGTGGTCGGGGAGCTGTTTTTT; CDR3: CAISSLAGVVGELFF
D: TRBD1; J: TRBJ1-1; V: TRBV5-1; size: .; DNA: TGCGCCAGCAGCTCGGGACAGGGGGCGAAAACTTTCTTT; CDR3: CASSSGQGAKTFF
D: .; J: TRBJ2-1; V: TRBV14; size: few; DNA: TGTGCCAGCAGCGCCCTCTCGCAGAATGAGCAGTTCTTC; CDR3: CASSALSQNEQFF
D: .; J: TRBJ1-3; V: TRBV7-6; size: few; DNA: TGTGCCAGCAGCTTGTCCACAGCCTCTGGAAACACCATATATTTT; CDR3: CASSLSTASGNTIYF
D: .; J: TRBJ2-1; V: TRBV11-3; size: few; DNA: TGTGCCAGCAGCTTAGATCCCCTCAGGGGTAATGAGCAGTTCTTC; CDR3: CASSLDPLRGNEQFF
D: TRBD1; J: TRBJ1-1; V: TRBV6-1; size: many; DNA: TGTGCCACCTCACAGGGGTTGATGAACACTGAAGCTTTCTTT; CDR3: CATSQGLMNTEAFF
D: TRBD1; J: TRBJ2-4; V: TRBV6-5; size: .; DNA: TGTGCCAGCAGTTACTACCTCCCAGGGACAGGCGATAACATTCAGTACTTC; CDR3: CASSYYLPGTGDNIQYF
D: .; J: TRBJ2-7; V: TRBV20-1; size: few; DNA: TGCAGTGCTAAAAATTTACAGGGCTACGAGCAGTACTTC; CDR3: CSAKNLQGYEQYF
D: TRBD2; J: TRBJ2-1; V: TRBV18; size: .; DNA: TGTGCCAGCTCACCAAGGACTAGCGGGGATAATGAGCAGTTCTTC; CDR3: CASSPRTSGDNEQFF
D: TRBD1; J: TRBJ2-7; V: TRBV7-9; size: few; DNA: TGTGCCAGCAGCACCGGGACAGGGGGCAGCTACGAGCAGTACTTC; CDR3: CASSTGTGGSYEQYF
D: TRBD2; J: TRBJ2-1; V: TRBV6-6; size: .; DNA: TGTGCCAGCAGTTACTCGGCGGGAGGGGAGCAGTTCTTC; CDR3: CASSYSAGGEQFF
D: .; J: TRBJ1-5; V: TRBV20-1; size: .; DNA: TGCAGTGCTGCCAACACGGGGAGGCCCCAGCATTTT; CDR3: CSAANTGRPQHF
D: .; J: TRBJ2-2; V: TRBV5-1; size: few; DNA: TGCGCCAGCAGTGTCTCCGGACCCACCGGGGAGCTGTTTTTT; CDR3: CASSVSGPTGELFF
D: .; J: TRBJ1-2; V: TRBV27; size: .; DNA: TGTGCCAGCATGGGGGTGGACTATGGCTACACCTTC; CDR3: CASMGVDYGYTF
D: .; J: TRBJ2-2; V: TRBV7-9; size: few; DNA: TGTGCCAGCAGCTCAATAGGGGCCGGGGAGCTGTTTTTT; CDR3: CASSSIGAGELFF
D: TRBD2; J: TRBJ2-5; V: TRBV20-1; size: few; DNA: TGCAGTGCTGAGGGACTAGCGGGAGTAAGGGAAGAGACCCAGTACTTC; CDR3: CSAEGLAGVREETQYF
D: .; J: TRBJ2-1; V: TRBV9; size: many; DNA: TGTGCCAGCAGCGTAGCAGGCACTTACAATGAGCAGTTCTTC; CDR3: CASSVAGTYNEQFF
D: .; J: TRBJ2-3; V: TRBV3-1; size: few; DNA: TGTGCCAGCAGCCAAGACCCAGGTTCAGATACGCAGTATTTT; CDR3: CASSQDPGSDTQYF
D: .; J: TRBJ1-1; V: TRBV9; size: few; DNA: TGTGCCAGCAGCGTCCAGGGGTACACTGAAGCTTTCTTT; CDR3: CASSVQGYTEAFF
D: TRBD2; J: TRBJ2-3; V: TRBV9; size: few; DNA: TGTGCCGCAAATAGCGGGGGGGCGTCGGATACGCAGTATTTT; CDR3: CAANSGGASDTQYF
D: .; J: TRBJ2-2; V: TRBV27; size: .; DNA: TGTGCCAGTGTAGGCGGGTTTAACACCGGGGAGCTGTTTTTT; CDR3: CASVGGFNTGELFF
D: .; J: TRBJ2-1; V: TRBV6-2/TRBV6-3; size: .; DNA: TGTGCCAGCAGTTACCAGTCCTACCAGTACAATGAGCAGTTCTTC; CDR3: CASSYQSYQYNEQFF
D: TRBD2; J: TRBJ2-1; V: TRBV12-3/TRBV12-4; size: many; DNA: TGTGCCAGCAGTCCGCGGACTAGGGGAAATGAGCAGTTCTTC; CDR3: CASSPRTRGNEQFF
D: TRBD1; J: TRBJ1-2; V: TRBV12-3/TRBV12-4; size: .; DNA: TGTGCCAGCAACCCTGGGACAGGGAATGGCTACACCTTC; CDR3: CASNPGTGNGYTF
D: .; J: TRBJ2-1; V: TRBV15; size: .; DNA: TGTGCCACCAGCAGAGATAGAAAGGGCGGTGAGCAGTTCTTC; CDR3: CATSRDRKGGEQFF
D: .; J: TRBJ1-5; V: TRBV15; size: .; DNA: TGTGCCACCAGCAAGACAGGCCCCAGCAATCAGCCCCAGCATTTT; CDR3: CATSKTGPSNQPQHF
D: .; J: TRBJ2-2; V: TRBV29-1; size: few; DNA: TGCAGCGTTCTCCACTCCGGGGGCTACACCGGGGAGCTGTTTTTT; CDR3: CSVLHSGGYTGELFF
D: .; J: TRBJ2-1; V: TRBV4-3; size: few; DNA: TGCGCCAGCAGCCAAGAAGTTTTGTACCCGCTGGGGCAGTTCTTC; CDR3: CASSQEVLYPLGQFF
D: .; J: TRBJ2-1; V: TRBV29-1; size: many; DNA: TGCAGCGTTGTAGGCGGGACTCCCTCGGATGAGCAGTTCTTC; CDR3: CSVVGGTPSDEQFF
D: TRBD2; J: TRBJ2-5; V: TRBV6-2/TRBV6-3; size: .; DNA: TGTGCCACCGTCGGAGTAGCGGGAGAGACCCAGTACTTC; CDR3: CATVGVAGETQYF
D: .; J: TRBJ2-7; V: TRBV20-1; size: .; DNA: TGCAGTGCTAGAGGCCCCGAAGACGTCTACGAGCAGTACTTC; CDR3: CSARGPEDVYEQYF
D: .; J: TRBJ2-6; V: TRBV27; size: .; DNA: TGTGCCAGCAGTTTATTGGGGGGCGGGACTGGGGCCAACGTCCTGACTTTC; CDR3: CASSLLGGGTGANVLTF
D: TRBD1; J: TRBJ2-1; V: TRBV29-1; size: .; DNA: TGCAGCGTTGTTGGAGGGACAGGCTACAATGAGCAGTTCTTC; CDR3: CSVVGGTGYNEQFF
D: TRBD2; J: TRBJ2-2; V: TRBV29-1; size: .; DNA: TGCAGCGTTGGGGGAGGGAAGCCGAACACCGGGGAGCTGTTTTTT; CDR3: CSVGGGKPNTGELFF
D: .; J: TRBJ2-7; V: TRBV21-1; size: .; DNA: TGTGCCAGCAGCCCTCGAAGGTCCGCAGGATTCCGCCAATCTCTTCCCTACGAGCAGTACTTC; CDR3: CASSPRRSAGFRQSLPYEQYF
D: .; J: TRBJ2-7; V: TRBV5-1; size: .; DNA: TGCGCCAGCAGCCCCTTACAGGGTCCCTACGAGCAGTACTTC; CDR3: CASSPLQGPYEQYF
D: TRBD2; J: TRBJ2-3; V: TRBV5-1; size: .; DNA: TGCGCCAGCAGCTGGCAGGGGCGGGGGGGCCGCACAGATACGCAGTATTTT; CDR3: CASSWQGRGGRTDTQYF
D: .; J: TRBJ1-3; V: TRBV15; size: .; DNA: TGTGCCACCAGCAGAGATTGGGCCGGCGGAAACACCATATATTTT; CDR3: CATSRDWAGGNTIYF
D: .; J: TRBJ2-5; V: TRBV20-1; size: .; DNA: TGCAGTGCTTGGACGCGCCCCGGAGAGACCCAGTACTTC; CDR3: CSAWTRPGETQYF
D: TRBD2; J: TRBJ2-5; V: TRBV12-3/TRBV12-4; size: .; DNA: TGTGCCACCTCTAGCGGGGTCTTTAAAGAGACCCAGTACTTC; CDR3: CATSSGVFKETQYF
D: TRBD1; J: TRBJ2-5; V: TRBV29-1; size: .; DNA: TGCAGCGTTGATGGGGACAGAGTCCAAGAGACCCAGTACTTC; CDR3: CSVDGDRVQETQYF
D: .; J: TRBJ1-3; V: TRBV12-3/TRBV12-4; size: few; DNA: TGTGCCAGCAGACCCCACCAGGGGAACACCATATATTTT; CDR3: CASRPHQGNTIYF
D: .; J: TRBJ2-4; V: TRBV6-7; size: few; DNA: TGTGCCAGCAGTGCCGACCTGGACATTCAGTACTTC; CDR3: CASSADLDIQYF
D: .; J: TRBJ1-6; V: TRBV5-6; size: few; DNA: TGTGCCAGCAGCTTGTTAATAGGGGGTAATTCACCCCTCCACTTT; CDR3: CASSLLIGGNSPLHF
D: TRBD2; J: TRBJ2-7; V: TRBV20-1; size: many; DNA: TGCAGTGCTAGAGATCTACCCCCGGGAGGGGGAGGGTACGAGCAGTACTTC; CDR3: CSARDLPPGGGGYEQYF
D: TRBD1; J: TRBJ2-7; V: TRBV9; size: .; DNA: TGTGCCAGCAGCGTATCGATAGGGACAGCAACCTACGAGCAGTACTTC; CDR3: CASSVSIGTATYEQYF
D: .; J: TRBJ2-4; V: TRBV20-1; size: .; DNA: TGCAGTGCTTCAAGGACTGGGAAGGCCAAAAACATTCAGTACTTC; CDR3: CSASRTGKAKNIQYF
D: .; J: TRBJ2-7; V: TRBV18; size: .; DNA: TGTGCCAGCTCACCAACCCCACCAGGGGATTACGAGCAGTACTTC; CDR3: CASSPTPPGDYEQYF
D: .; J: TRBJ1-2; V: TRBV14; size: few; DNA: TGTGCCAGCAGCCAAGACCCGGTTCCCTATGGCTACACCTTC; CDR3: CASSQDPVPYGYTF
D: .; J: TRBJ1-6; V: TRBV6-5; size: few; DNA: TGTGCCAGCAGTTACGACGGCTATAATTCACCCCTCCACTTT; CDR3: CASSYDGYNSPLHF
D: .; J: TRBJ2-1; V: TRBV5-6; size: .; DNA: TGTGCCAGCAGCTTGGAGGTGGGGGTCGTCGACGTCAATGAGCAGTTCTTC; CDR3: CASSLEVGVVDVNEQFF
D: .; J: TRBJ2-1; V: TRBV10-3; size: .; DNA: TGTGCCATCAGTGAGTCCGAGACCTATGAGCAGTTCTTC; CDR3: CAISESETYEQFF
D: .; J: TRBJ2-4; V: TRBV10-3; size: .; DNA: TGTGCCATCAGTAACAGTACCAAAAACATTCAGTACTTC; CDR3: CAISNSTKNIQYF
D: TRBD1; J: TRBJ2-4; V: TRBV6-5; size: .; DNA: TGTGCCAGCAGTTACTCAATGGGACAGGGGGTAAACATTCAGTACTTC; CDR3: CASSYSMGQGVNIQYF